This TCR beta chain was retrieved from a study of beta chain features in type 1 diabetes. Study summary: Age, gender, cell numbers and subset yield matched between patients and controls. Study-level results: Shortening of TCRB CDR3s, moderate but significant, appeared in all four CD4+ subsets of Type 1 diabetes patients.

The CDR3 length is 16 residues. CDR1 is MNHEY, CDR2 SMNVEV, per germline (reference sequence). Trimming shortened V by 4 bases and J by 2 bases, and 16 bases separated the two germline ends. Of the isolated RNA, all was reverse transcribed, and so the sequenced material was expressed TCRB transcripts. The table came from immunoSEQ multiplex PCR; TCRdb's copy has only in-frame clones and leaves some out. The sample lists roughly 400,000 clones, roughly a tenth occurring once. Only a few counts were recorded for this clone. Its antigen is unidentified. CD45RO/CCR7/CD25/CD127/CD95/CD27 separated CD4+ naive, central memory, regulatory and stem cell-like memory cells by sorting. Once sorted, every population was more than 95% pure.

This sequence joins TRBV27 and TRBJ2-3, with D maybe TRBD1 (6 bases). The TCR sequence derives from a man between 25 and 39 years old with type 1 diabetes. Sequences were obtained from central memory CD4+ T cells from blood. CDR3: CASSSPPGTPTDTQYF. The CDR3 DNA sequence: TGTGCCAGCAGTTCCCCTCCCGGGACACCCACAGATACGCAGTATTTT.